This TCR beta chain was recovered during a study of cytomegalovirus exposure and HLA in healthy donors. Germline trimming cut 7 bases from V and 1 base from J; bases unmatched to any gene: 2. The CDR3 covers 13 residues. Germline V gene lookup returns CDR1 MNHEY and CDR2 SMNVEV (reference sequence). Each donor was healthy, and each was a bone marrow donor. The primer mix had 60 Vbeta and 13 Jbeta primers. Generated by immunoSEQ multiplex PCR, the TCRdb table keeps only in-frame clones and is missing some. This repertoire includes 140,000 to 150,000 clones. The sample consisted of PBMCs. The TCR sequence derives from a male donor in good health and CMV-seronegative. The gene calls are TRBV27 and TRBJ1-1; 8 bases match TRBD1. The CDR3 DNA reads as TGTGCCAGCACCAGGGGGCAGAACACTGAAGCTTTCTTT. Residues: CASTRGQNTEAFF.